Detailed here is one TCR beta chain. One end of the junction does not line up with germline, which may come from a read error. The germline gives CDR1 LGHNA, CDR2 YSLEER. The CDR3 spans 14 residues. This sample was included in a study of blood T cell repertoires in COVID-19. The overall study: Whether acute or convalescent, the COVID-19 samples came from the United States, Italy and Spain. From T cells, B-cell-depleted T cells, or PBMCs came the material, which was cDNA or gDNA.

In the authors' workflow: The authors estimated nucleated cell counts from reference gene primer amplification. Profiled with immunoSEQ multiplex PCR; TCRdb holds only in-frame clones, not every one. The D gene and trimming were derived from the DNA, and the V and J assignments and clone size from that table. The table records around 67,000 clones, around 79% of them present only once. The source material was peripheral blood. The TCR sequence derives from a woman aged 70 to 79 with acute or convalescent COVID-19. The rearrangement uses TRBV4-3 and TRBJ1-2; no firm D call. CDR3: CASSQDGTAYGYTF. CDR3 in DNA: TGCGCCAGCAGTCAAGACGGCACAGCCTATGGCTACACCTTC.